The 2 T cell receptor beta chains presented below share a single source sample, sequenced in a study of T cells in tuberculosis. Produced via immunoSEQ multiplex PCR; TCRdb's table is partial and in-frame only. The repertoire consists of roughly 34,000 clones, with approximately 90% occurring once and the leading ten covering approximately 5.1%. The time point: new active TB diagnosis, blood taken before or within 7 days of starting treatment. This specimen was PBMCs, taken at tuberculosis diagnosis. The receptor source for this set is an adult with tuberculosis.

The rearrangement joins TRBV28 to TRBJ1-5, with 8 bases matching TRBD1. J gave up 7 bases and V 4 bases, and 12 bases lay outside the gene matches. The CDR3 runs to 16 residues. Germline V gives CDR1 MDHEN, CDR2 SYDVKM. The CDR3 protein is CASSSTIGQGRQPQHF. The CDR3 DNA is TGTGCCAGCAGTTCGACCATTGGACAGGGACGGCAGCCCCAGCATTTT.

This chain joins TRBV5-1 and TRBJ2-7, with 12 positions matching TRBD2. CDR1 SGHRS and CDR2 YFSETQ come from the germline V gene. After removal of 3 bases from V and 6 bases from J, the junction contained 7 bases not matched to a gene. The CDR3 runs to 15 residues. This CDR3 is CASSSGLAGSGEQYF. CDR3 bases: TGCGCCAGCAGCTCCGGACTAGCGGGATCGGGCGAGCAGTACTTC. Full variable domain (remainder filled in from reference TRBV5-1 and TRBJ2-7): KAGVTQTPRYLIKTRGQQVTLSCSPISGHRSVSWYQQTPGQGLQFLFEYFSETQRNKGNFPGRFSGRQFSNSRSEMNVSTLELGDSALYLCASSSGLAGSGEQYFGPGTRLTVT.